A single sample gave rise to the 20 T cell receptor beta chains below, sequenced in a study of blood T cell repertoires in COVID-19. Generated by immunoSEQ multiplex PCR, the TCRdb table keeps only in-frame clones and is missing some. The top ten clones hold about 10% of a sample with more than 300,000 clones, under 90% of them seen once. Material: PBMCs or T cells enriched from blood (not recorded which). All receptors derive from a woman aged 18-29 years who had recovered from COVID-19.

The chain links TRBV7-3 to TRBJ2-3; a weak D match, TRBD2 (6 bases). The ends were cut back, 5 bases at V and 6 bases at J, with 12 bases in the middle. The CDR3 totals 13 residues. Germline CDR1 reads SGHTA; CDR2 reads FQGTGA. CDR3 bases: TGTGCCAGCAGCCCCCGGGGGTCGGATACGCAGTATTTT. Translating it yields CASSPRGSDTQYF.

The chain combines TRBV9 with TRBJ2-1; 8 bases are shared with TRBD2. The CDR3 has 15 amino acids. Trimming removed 0 bases from V and 9 bases from J; junction bases left unmatched: 8. Germline V gene lookup returns CDR1 SGDLS and CDR2 YYNGEE. CDR3 bases: TGTGCCAGCAGCGTAGGTTACGGGGGGGCCAGTGAGCAGTTCTTC. Its protein is CASSVGYGGASEQFF.

For the CDR3, the DNA is TGTGCCACGATGCGGGGAGAGGGTAGAGTGGGAGTCATATATTTT. Translation: CATMRGEGRVGVIYF. The chain combines TRBV6-5 with TRBJ1-3; D remains ambiguous. V was shortened by 10 bases and J by 12 bases, with 28 bases between the two germline ends. Germline V gene lookup returns CDR1 MNHEY and CDR2 SVGAGI. This CDR3 has 15 amino acids.

The J gene is TRBJ2-1, the V gene TRBV19, with TRBD1 identical over 7 bases. V was clipped by 3 bases and J by 3 bases; unmatched bases: 11. Germline values: CDR1 LNHDA, CDR2 SQIVND (reference sequence). The CDR3 is made up of 17 amino acids. For the CDR3, the DNA is TGTGCCAGTAGTATGGGACAGTCGCCAGGGGACTACAATGAGCAGTTCTTC. This codes for CASSMGQSPGDYNEQFF.

V usage is TRBV5-1 and J usage is TRBJ2-2; 13 nucleotides agree with TRBD2. This CDR3 is built from 19 residues. V lost 4 bases and J lost 0; bases outside the gene matches: 9. Germline V gene sequence: CDR1 SGHRS, CDR2 YFSETQ. In DNA, the CDR3 is TGCGCCAGCAGCCCGGGACTAGCGGGACCACTCGCGAACACCGGGGAGCTGTTTTTT. This translates into CASSPGLAGPLANTGELFF. Full variable domain (rest looked up from reference TRBV5-1 and TRBJ2-2): KAGVTQTPRYLIKTRGQQVTLSCSPISGHRSVSWYQQTPGQGLQFLFEYFSETQRNKGNFPGRFSGRQFSNSRSEMNVSTLELGDSALYLCASSPGLAGPLANTGELFFGEGSRLTVL.

V and J are TRBV2 and TRBJ2-7, with a tentative D call TRBD2 (5 bases). The CDR3 extends over 14 amino acids. Germline V gene lookup returns CDR1 SNHLY and CDR2 FYNNEI. V was pared by 4 bases and J by 6 bases, with 16 bases between. CDR3 sequence reads: CASSAGMVRGEQYF. DNA for the CDR3: TGTGCCAGCAGTGCGGGGATGGTTAGAGGCGAGCAGTACTTC.

This sequence joins TRBV18 and TRBJ1-1, with D perhaps matching TRBD1 (5 bases). The V gene's germline CDR1 is KGHSH and CDR2 LQKENI. This CDR3 contains 18 residues. Trimming pared 4 bases from V and 0 bases from J, leaving 21 bases between. The CDR3 bases are TGTGCCAGCTCACTGAGGCTTGGGGCACCGACAGTGAACACTGAAGCTTTCTTT. Amino acids: CASSLRLGAPTVNTEAFF.

V gene TRBV12-3 or TRBV12-4 combines with J gene TRBJ2-7; D is uncertain. The CDR3 covers 11 residues. Trimming took 5 bases from V and 4 from J, leaving 6 bases between them. The DNA for the CDR3 is TGTGCCAGCAGTGCCTATTACGAGCAGTACTTC. Translated, it gives CASSAYYEQYF.

This clone was seen only once. The J gene is TRBJ1-3, the V gene TRBV28; 7 bases agree with TRBD1. The length of the CDR3 is 14 residues. The germline V gene has CDR1 MDHEN and CDR2 SYDVKM. J gave up 6 bases and V 5 bases, and 7 bases lay outside the gene matches. CDR3 amino acids: CASSTGDLENTIYF. The CDR3 bases are TGTGCCAGCAGTACAGGGGATCTCGAAAACACCATATATTTT.

The chain couples TRBV29-1 to TRBJ2-3; 8 bases map to TRBD1. This CDR3 comprises 17 residues. V was clipped by 2 bases and J by 3 bases; unmatched bases: 13. CDR1 SQVTM and CDR2 ANQGSEA come from the germline V gene. The CDR3 DNA is TGCAGCGTTGAATTCCTCGTCAGGGGGCGTCGAACAGATACGCAGTATTTT. Amino acids: CSVEFLVRGRRTDTQYF.

V gene TRBV6-5 combines with J gene TRBJ1-5; 9 positions agree with TRBD1. The junction had 4 bases not matched to a gene; V was cut back by 5 bases and J by 5 bases. CDR3 length: 14 residues. In germline, CDR1 is MNHEY, CDR2 SVGAGI. This CDR3 is CASSLRQGDQPQHF. The CDR3 DNA reads TGTGCCAGCAGTCTCCGACAGGGGGATCAGCCCCAGCATTTT.

This chain joins TRBV27 and TRBJ2-2, with no clear D. V gave up 5 bases and J gave up 0 bases, with 13 bases separating them. Germline V gene sequence: CDR1 MNHEY, CDR2 SMNVEV (reference sequence). This CDR3 contains 16 residues. CDR3 sequence (DNA): TGTGCCAGCAGTCTAATGCCTCCTCCGAACACCGGGGAGCTGTTTTTT. This translates into CASSLMPPPNTGELFF.

This clone has a single count. The chain employs TRBV28 and TRBJ2-1; TRBD2 matches at 14 bases. The CDR3 runs to 18 residues. Unmatched junction bases numbered 8, after V lost 6 bases and J lost 1 base. Germline V lookup: CDR1 MDHEN, CDR2 SYDVKM. The CDR3 region has the DNA TGTGCCAGCAGCCATAGGACTAGCGGGGGGAATTCCTACAATGAGCAGTTCTTC. Translating it yields CASSHRTSGGNSYNEQFF.

The chain employs TRBV18 and TRBJ1-1; 9 nucleotides align to TRBD1. Germline CDR1 reads KGHSH; CDR2 reads LQKENI. After removal of 4 bases from V and 0 bases from J, the junction contained 6 bases not matched to a gene. This CDR3 has 16 residues. The CDR3 reads CASSQGQGGLNTEAFF. Here the CDR3 DNA reads TGTGCCAGCTCACAGGGACAGGGAGGGCTGAACACTGAAGCTTTCTTT.

The genes are TRBV9 and TRBJ1-3; a possible D gene is TRBD1 (5 bases). Trimming pared 0 bases from V and 0 bases from J, leaving 10 bases between. This CDR3 contains 16 residues. The germline CDR1 and CDR2 sequences are SGDLS and YYNGEE. The CDR3 nucleotides are TGTGCCAGCAGCGTAGCTGTTAGGGGCTCTGGAAACACCATATATTTT. It is translated as CASSVAVRGSGNTIYF.

The J gene is TRBJ2-7, the V gene TRBV20-1; TRBD1 might be the D (6 bases). CDR1 is DFQATT and CDR2 is SNEGSKA in the germline V gene (reference sequence). This CDR3 contains 11 residues. Trimming removed 8 bases at V and 7 bases at J, with 15 bases between. The CDR3 region is CSSGTGTEQYF. CDR3 nucleotide sequence: TGCAGTTCTGGAACAGGGACGGAGCAGTACTTC.

This clone occurred once. The rearrangement links TRBV6-5 to TRBJ2-3, with 8 bases aligning to TRBD2. This CDR3 region has 15 residues. Trimming removed 10 bases from V and 1 base from J; junction bases left unmatched: 10. Germline loops: CDR1 MNHEY, CDR2 SVGAGI. The CDR3 DNA is TGTGCCAATTGGACTAGCTCATATGGCACAGATACGCAGTATTTT. This translates into CANWTSSYGTDTQYF.

This chain connects TRBV25-1 to TRBJ1-2, with unresolved D. The CDR3 has 13 amino acids. The germline V gene encodes CDR1 MGHDK and CDR2 SYGVNS. The V end was cut by 4 bases, the J end by 0 bases, with 6 bases between. Written as DNA, the CDR3 is TGTGCCAGCAGTGCGGGAGCTAACTATGGCTACACCTTC. It encodes CASSAGANYGYTF.

The chain combines TRBV7-3 with TRBJ2-2; 8 positions agree with TRBD1. V was clipped by 5 bases and J by 1 base; unmatched bases: 6. Germline assignment: CDR1 SGHTA and CDR2 FQGTGA. This CDR3 contains 16 residues. CDR3 nucleotide sequence: TGTGCCAGCAGCCTCCAGGGGACAGGGAACACCGGGGAGCTGTTTTTT. Its translation: CASSLQGTGNTGELFF.

The V gene is TRBV5-1, the J gene TRBJ2-7, with 7 bases identical to TRBD1. There are 14 residues in the CDR3. Germline loops: CDR1 SGHRS, CDR2 YFSETQ. V shed 4 bases, J shed 5 bases, and the junction held 9 bases outside the gene matches. CDR3: CASSPDRSADEQYF. CDR3 DNA sequence: TGCGCCAGCAGCCCGGACAGGAGCGCGGACGAGCAGTACTTC.